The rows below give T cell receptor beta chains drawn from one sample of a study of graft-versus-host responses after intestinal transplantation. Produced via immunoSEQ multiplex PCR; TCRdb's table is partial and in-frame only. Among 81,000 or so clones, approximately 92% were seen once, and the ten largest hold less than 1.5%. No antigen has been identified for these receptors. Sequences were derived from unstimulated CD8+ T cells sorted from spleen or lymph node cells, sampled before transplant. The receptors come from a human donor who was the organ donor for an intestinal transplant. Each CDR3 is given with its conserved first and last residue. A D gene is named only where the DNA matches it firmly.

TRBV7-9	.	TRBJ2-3	CASSVITDTQYF
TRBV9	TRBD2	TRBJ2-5	CASSVGTSGQETQYF
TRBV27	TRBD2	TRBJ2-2	CASSLATSPDTGELFF
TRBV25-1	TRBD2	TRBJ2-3	CASSELSGGATDTQYF
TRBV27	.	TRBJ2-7	CASSLSLNYEQYF
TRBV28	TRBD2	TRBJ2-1	CASSSLAGQPNEQFF
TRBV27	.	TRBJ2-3	CASRLVVGDTQYF
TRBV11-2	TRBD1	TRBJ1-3	CASSLSLGQLYSGNTIYF
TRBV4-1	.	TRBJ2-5	CASALALSKETQYF
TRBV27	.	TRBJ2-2	CASRAGTGELFF
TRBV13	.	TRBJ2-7	CASSLRGPFYEQYF
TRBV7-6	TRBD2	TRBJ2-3	CASSPLAGGDTDTQYF
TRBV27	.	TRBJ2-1	CASSFDWSSYNEQFF
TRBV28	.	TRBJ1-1	CASSLMEGWTEAFF
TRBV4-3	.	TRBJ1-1	CASSRLANTEAFF
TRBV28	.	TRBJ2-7	CASSPGRSEQYF
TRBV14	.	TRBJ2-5	CASSPQWPETQYF
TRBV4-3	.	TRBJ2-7	CASSQDRGSSYEQYF
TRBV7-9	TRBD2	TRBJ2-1	CASSLVASGGLSSYNEQFF
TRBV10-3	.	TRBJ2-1	CAISESPTKYNEQFF
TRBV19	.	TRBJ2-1	CASRPRFRGEAPVGEQFF
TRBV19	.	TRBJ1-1	CASSFGGSNTEAFF
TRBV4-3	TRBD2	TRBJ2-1	CASSPSGSSYNEQFF
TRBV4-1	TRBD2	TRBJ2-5	CASSLEGLADQETQYF
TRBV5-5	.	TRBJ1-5	CASSPAGPGNQPQHF
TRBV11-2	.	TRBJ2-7	CASSLVGDNYEQYF
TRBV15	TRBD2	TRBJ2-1	CATSRVDGGVNEQFF
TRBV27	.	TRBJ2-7	CASSWGGPEQYF
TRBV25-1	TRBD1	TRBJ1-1	CASSNRQGNTEAFF
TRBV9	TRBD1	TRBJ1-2	CASSPRRTGTNYGYTF
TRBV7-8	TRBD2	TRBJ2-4	CASSHRTSGSHIQYF
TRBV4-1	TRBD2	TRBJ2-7	CASSQDKTSGRHEQYF
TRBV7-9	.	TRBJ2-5	CASQRAELGQETQYF
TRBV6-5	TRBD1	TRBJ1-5	CASSAGQGYQPQHF
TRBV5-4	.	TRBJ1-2	CASSFSNGYTF
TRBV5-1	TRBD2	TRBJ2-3	CASSRGVPGLGYFRTDTQYF
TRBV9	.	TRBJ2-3	CASSVLGGTDTQYF
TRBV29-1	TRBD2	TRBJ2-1	CSVAQPGGARYNEQFF
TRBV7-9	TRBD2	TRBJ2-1	CASSPPSGVTYNEQFF
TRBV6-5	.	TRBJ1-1	CASSWTVGGSAEAFF
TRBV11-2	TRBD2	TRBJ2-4	CASTLLRGGVIQYF
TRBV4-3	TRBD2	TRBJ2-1	CASSQGTSGRNEQFF
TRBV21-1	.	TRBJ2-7	CASSKKGIYEQYF